Included here is one TCR beta chain sequence, with context. The antigen is unknown. The study took a few donor pairs, and their unstimulated naive, memory, effector memory and TEMRA subsets were sequenced. TCRdb keeps only in-frame clones here, not all; method: immunoSEQ multiplex PCR. Of under 70,000 clones detected, less than 80% appear once; the ten largest clones hold 0.4% to 0.45%. The germline CDR1 and CDR2 sequences are SNHLY and FYNNEI. The CDR3 length is 15 residues. Trimming shortened V by 8 bases and J by 7 bases, and 21 bases separated the two germline ends. These data are taken from a study of siplizumab effects on memory and regulatory T cells. Study-wide findings and caveats: There were only a minor fraction of alloreactive clones that mapped to unstimulated subsets.

Input material: memory CD4+ T cells sorted from blood. The chain recombines TRBV2 with TRBJ1-5; a possible D gene is TRBD1 (5 bases). The origin of this receptor is a human donor in good health. The CDR3 spells CASGTWGVSGQPQHF. DNA for the CDR3: TGTGCCAGCGGGACGTGGGGTGTTAGTGGACAGCCCCAGCATTTT.